The source of this T cell receptor beta chain is a study of blood T cell repertoires in COVID-19. From germline, CDR1 is SGHRS and CDR2 YFSETQ. After removal of 4 bases from V and 4 bases from J, the junction contained 3 bases not matched to a gene. The CDR3 loop spans 13 amino acids. For this clone: The sample contains more than one DNA sequence encoding this CDR3.

Clones were read by immunoSEQ multiplex PCR, and TCRdb kept only the in-frame ones, dropping some. The sample lists 300,000 to 350,000 clones, 75% to 95% occurring once. Sequenced: peripheral blood. This sequence joins TRBV5-1 and TRBJ1-1; TRBD1 matches 8 bases. This clonotype was sampled from a woman in her twenties or thirties with COVID-19, enrolled during active disease. CDR3: CASSQGAGTEAFF. As DNA, the CDR3 is TGCGCCAGCAGCCAGGGGGCCGGCACTGAAGCTTTCTTT.